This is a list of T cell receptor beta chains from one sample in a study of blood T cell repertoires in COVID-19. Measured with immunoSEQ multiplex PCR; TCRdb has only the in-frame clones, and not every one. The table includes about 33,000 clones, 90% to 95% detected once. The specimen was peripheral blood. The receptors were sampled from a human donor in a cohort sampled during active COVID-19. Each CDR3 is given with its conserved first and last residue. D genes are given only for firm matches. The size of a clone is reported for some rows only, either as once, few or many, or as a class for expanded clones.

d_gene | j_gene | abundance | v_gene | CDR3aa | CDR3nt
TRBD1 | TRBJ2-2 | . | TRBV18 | CASSPRQGARTGELFF | TGTGCCAGCTCCCCGAGACAGGGGGCGCGGACCGGGGAGCTGTTTTTT
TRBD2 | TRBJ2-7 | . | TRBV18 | CASSRGGGAYEQYF | TGTGCCAGCTCTCGCGGCGGGGGAGCCTACGAGCAGTACTTC
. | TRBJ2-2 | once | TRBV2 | CASSRDTGELFF | TGTGCCAGCAGTAGAGACACCGGGGAGCTGTTTTTT
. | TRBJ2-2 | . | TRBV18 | CASSRSGTGEGAGELFF | TGTGCCAGCTCCCGGAGCGGGACAGGAGAAGGGGCCGGGGAGCTGTTTTTT
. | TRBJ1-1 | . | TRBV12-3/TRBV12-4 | CASSLEARREAFF | TGTGCCAGCAGCTTAGAGGCGAGGCGTGAAGCTTTCTTT
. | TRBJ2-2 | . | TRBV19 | CASTNYDPGAGELFF | TGTGCCAGTACCAACTACGATCCAGGGGCCGGGGAGCTGTTTTTT
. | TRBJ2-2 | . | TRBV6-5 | CASSYVPGSNTGELFF | TGTGCCAGCAGTTACGTTCCCGGGTCGAACACCGGGGAGCTGTTTTTT
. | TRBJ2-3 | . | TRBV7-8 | CASRDPRGEPTSTDTQYF | TGTGCCAGCAGAGACCCTCGCGGTGAGCCGACTAGCACAGATACGCAGTATTTT
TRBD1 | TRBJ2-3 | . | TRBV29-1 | CSVRDRGPTDTQYF | TGCAGCGTTCGGGACAGGGGACCTACAGATACGCAGTATTTT
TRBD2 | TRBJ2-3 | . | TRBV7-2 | CASSSTSGVTDTQYF | TGTGCCAGCAGCTCGACTAGCGGGGTGACAGATACGCAGTATTTT
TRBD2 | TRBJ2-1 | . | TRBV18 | CASSPPLFALNSGRAENEQFF | TGTGCCAGCTCACCACCGTTATTCGCCTTGAATAGCGGGAGGGCCGAAAATGAGCAGTTCTTC
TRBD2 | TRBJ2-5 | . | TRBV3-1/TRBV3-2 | CASSQATSGSYETQYF | TGTGCCAGCAGCCAAGCGACTAGCGGGAGCTATGAGACCCAGTACTTC
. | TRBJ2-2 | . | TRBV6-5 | CASSRDTGELFF | TGTGCCAGCAGCCGGGACACCGGGGAGCTGTTTTTT
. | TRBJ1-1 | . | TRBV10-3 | CAISEQMNTEAFF | TGTGCCATCAGTGAACAAATGAACACTGAAGCTTTCTTT
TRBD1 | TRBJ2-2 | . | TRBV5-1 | CASSSTPTTGRTGELFF | TGCGCCAGCAGCTCTACACCAACGACAGGGCGCACCGGGGAGCTGTTTTTT
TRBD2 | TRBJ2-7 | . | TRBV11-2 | CASSLTGTSLGQYF | TGTGCCAGCAGCTTAACCGGGACTAGCTTGGGGCAGTACTTC
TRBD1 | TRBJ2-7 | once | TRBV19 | CAGQDRGYEQYF | TGTGCCGGACAGGACAGGGGGTACGAGCAGTACTTC
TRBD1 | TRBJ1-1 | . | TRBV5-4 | CASSPNRGGTEAFF | TGTGCCAGCAGCCCCAACAGGGGAGGAACTGAAGCTTTCTTT
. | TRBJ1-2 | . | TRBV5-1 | CASSLEQAPNYGYTF | TGCGCCAGCAGCTTGGAACAGGCCCCCAACTATGGCTACACCTTC
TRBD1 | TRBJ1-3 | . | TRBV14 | CASSQVAGGFGNTIYF | TGTGCCAGCAGCCAAGTGGCAGGGGGCTTCGGAAACACCATATATTTT
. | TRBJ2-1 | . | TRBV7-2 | CASSLLGGSYNEQFF | TGTGCCAGCAGCTTGCTAGGGGGCTCCTACAATGAGCAGTTCTTC
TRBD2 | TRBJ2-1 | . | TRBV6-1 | CASSEWGAGEEQFF | TGTGCCAGCAGTGAATGGGGAGCGGGGGAAGAGCAGTTCTTC
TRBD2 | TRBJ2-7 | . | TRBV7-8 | CASSLIALAGDTYEQYF | TGTGCCAGCAGCTTAATAGCCCTAGCGGGAGATACCTACGAGCAGTACTTC
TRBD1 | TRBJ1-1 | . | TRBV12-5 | CASGHDRGGNTEAFF | TGTGCTAGTGGGCATGACAGGGGTGGGAACACTGAAGCTTTCTTT